This T cell receptor (beta chain) appears in the sequencing data of a study of cytomegalovirus exposure and HLA in healthy donors. PCR primers comprised 60 Vbeta and 13 Jbeta primers. Only in-frame clones appear in the TCRdb table, and some are missing; sequencing was by immunoSEQ multiplex PCR. The sample has tens of thousands of clones, approximately 70% seen once. J gave up 8 bases and V 3 bases, and 4 bases lay outside the gene matches. Germline assignment: CDR1 LNHNV and CDR2 YYDKDF (reference sequence). This CDR3 comprises 13 residues. Specimen: PBMCs. The TCR sequence derives from a male donor in good health and CMV-seropositive. The gene calls are TRBV15 and TRBJ2-1, with 7 positions matching TRBD1. The CDR3 nucleotides are TGTGCCACCAGCAGTGACAGGGCCCATGAGCAGTTCTTC. This gives the protein CATSSDRAHEQFF.